The next 5 T cell receptor beta chains were all read from a single sample in a study of PD-1 blockade in classical Hodgkin lymphoma. Only in-frame clones appear in the TCRdb table, and some are missing; sequencing was by immunoSEQ multiplex PCR. The sample shows around 17,000 clones, about 85% of them seen only once. Every patient had relapsed following autologous stem cell transplantation, and cohorts differed in brentuximab vedotin exposure. By magnetic negative selection, CD4+ T cells were purified from thawed PBMCs. Sample: CD4+ T cells from blood, taken at baseline. Receptors were obtained from a human donor with classical Hodgkin lymphoma.

V and J are TRBV5-1 and TRBJ2-4; 8 bases are a match to TRBD1. CDR1 and CDR2 from the germline V gene are SGHRS and YFSETQ. The CDR3 has 13 residues. V lost 4 bases, J lost 7 bases, and 4 bases stayed unmatched. CDR3 DNA sequence: TGCGCCAGCAGCCCCCAGGGGGCGAACATTCAGTACTTC. Translated: CASSPQGANIQYF. The whole variable domain, filled in from reference TRBV5-1 and TRBJ2-4, reads KAGVTQTPRYLIKTRGQQVTLSCSPISGHRSVSWYQQTPGQGLQFLFEYFSETQRNKGNFPGRFSGRQFSNSRSEMNVSTLELGDSALYLCASSPQGANIQYFGAGTRLSVL.

The J gene is TRBJ2-7, the V gene TRBV6-5, with 8 bases that match TRBD1. Unmatched junction bases numbered 5, after V lost 2 bases and J lost 5 bases. The CDR3 extends over 14 amino acids. CDR1 and CDR2 from the germline V gene are MNHEY and SVGAGI. CDR3 in amino acids: CASSYDRGLNEQYF. The CDR3 region has the DNA TGTGCCAGCAGTTACGACAGGGGTCTCAACGAGCAGTACTTC.

The chain recombines TRBV9 with TRBJ2-6; the D gene is possibly TRBD1 (6 bases). V lost 0 bases and J 2 bases, leaving 6 bases between the germline ends. The CDR3 has 15 residues. The germline V gene has CDR1 SGDLS and CDR2 YYNGEE. The CDR3 region has the DNA TGTGCCAGCAGCGTAGCAGGGGCTGGGGCCAACGTCCTGACTTTC. Protein product: CASSVAGAGANVLTF.

This clone was detected only a few times. The chain carries TRBV19 and TRBJ2-7; TRBD1 is a possible D gene (6 bases). Trimming removed 4 bases from V and 2 bases from J, with 9 bases in between. This CDR3 has 13 amino acids. Germline V gene data show CDR1 as LNHDA and CDR2 as SQIVND (reference sequence). The CDR3 loop reads CASSKQGPYEQYF. In nucleotides, the CDR3 is TGTGCCAGTAGTAAACAGGGCCCCTACGAGCAGTACTTC.

The chain combines TRBV5-6 with TRBJ1-1, with TRBD1 identical over 9 bases. With V trimmed by 6 bases and J by 3 bases, 6 bases remained unmatched. CDR1 is SGHDT and CDR2 is YYEEEE in the germline V gene. This CDR3 has 14 residues. CDR3 sequence: CASTNRGRDTEAFF. Written as DNA, the CDR3 is TGTGCCAGCACGAACAGGGGGCGGGACACTGAAGCTTTCTTT.